In this sample, the clone carrying this T cell receptor (beta chain) turned up a few times. Its cognate antigen is unknown. The sample belongs to a study of T-cell memory formation after mild COVID-19. MiXCR was run by TCRdb on the 5' RACE reads, yielding one entry per CDR3 protein. This table holds some 310,000 distinct CDR3 sequences, more than 20% found once. Findings and limits, study-wide: Day 15 to 85 contracting clones showed balanced CD4/CD8; day 15 to 37 expanders favored CD4+. Mostly located in CM and EM were contracting CD4+ clones, with contracting CD8+ clones located in EMRA. Certain responding clones were present in pre-infection memory, suggesting participation of cross-reactive memory.

Specimen: PBMCs or a T cell subset sorted from them (not recorded which). The receptor's source is a young man who had mild COVID-19 (a few samples of this study predate the infection). Cell type and time point are not known.

The DNA for the CDR3 is TGTGCCAGCAGGCCCCGAGGTTCGGCCCAAGAGACCCAGTACTTC. It encodes CASRPRGSAQETQYF. The chain combines TRBV7-9 with TRBJ2-5; the D is unclear. The V gene lost 6 bases and the J gene lost 1 base, with 15 bases spanning the gap. This CDR3 has 15 amino acids. In germline, CDR1 is SEHNR, CDR2 FQNEAQ (reference sequence).